Sequencing of this T cell receptor (beta chain) was carried out in a study of shared clonotypes between healthy human individuals. About the research overall: Aged 18 to 49, the donors were a couple of women and three men.

Naive CD8 cells were CD45RO-negative, positively selected for CCR7, excluding terminally differentiated effector memory CD45RA+ cells. The CDR3 sequence is 15 residues long. V lost 5 bases to trimming and J lost 2 bases; unmatched junction nucleotides: 9. CDR1 and CDR2 from the germline V gene are MGHRA and YSYEKL. Points on this clone: Its antigen remains unknown.

Overall study results and limits: In general, naive subsets displayed greater estimated richness than memory subsets did. Non-shared clonotypes showed lower generation probabilities than clonotypes common to all four donors.

Some clones are missing from TCRdb's copy, which holds only in-frame ones; the method was immunoSEQ multiplex PCR. The sample records roughly 810,000 clones, 90% to 98% being singletons. The chain carries TRBV4-1 and TRBJ2-7, with 7 bases aligning to TRBD1. The sequence derives from a man aged 25 to 40 in good health. Sequenced sample: naive CD8+ T cells sorted from blood. CDR3 nucleotide sequence: TGCGCCAGCAGCGAACGACAGGGTTCCACCTACGAGCAGTACTTC. Protein: CASSERQGSTYEQYF.